The rows below give T cell receptor beta chains drawn from one sample of a study of regulatory T cells in long-lasting Graves disease. Using its own MiXCR run on the multiplex PCR reads, TCRdb lists one record per CDR3 protein. In the table there are 450,000 to 650,000 distinct CDR3 sequences, roughly a sixth of which are singletons. Another study also made use of these data, one on T cells in Graves' hyperthyroidism and ophthalmopathy.

The source was peripheral blood mononuclear cells (PBMCs), collected at new diagnosis, from a patient treated with antithyroid drugs. Receptors originate from a woman aged 40-65 years with Graves disease. The conserved cysteine and the conserved F or W are not part of the CDR3 here.

j_call v_call cdr3_aa
TRBJ1-6 TRBV6-1 ASNRVQGNNSPLH
TRBJ1-6 TRBV7-2 ASSRSQPSSYNSPLH
TRBJ1-1 TRBV6-2/TRBV6-3 ASSYGGPGTEAF
TRBJ1-2 TRBV12-3/TRBV12-4 ASSYEPYSGIDGYT
TRBJ1-1 TRBV6-1 ASSVIQGMNTEAF
TRBJ1-1 TRBV20-1 SAPNGAADTEAF
TRBJ1-2 TRBV18 ASSPGSAPNYGYT
TRBJ2-7 TRBV19 ASSIQVSYEQY
TRBJ1-4 TRBV10-2 ASTATEGEKLF
TRBJ1-1 TRBV3-1 ASSQYRGAEAF
TRBJ2-1 TRBV7-3 ASSLKGTANYNEQF
TRBJ2-3 TRBV11-1 ASSRGLSTDTQY
TRBJ2-4 TRBV12-3/TRBV12-4 ASRKDGVAKNIQY
TRBJ2-1 TRBV28 ASGSLKRIEQF
TRBJ2-7 TRBV9 ASSPAPQRGAMYEQY
TRBJ1-1 TRBV7-2 ASSFRKGSSIGNTEAF
TRBJ1-1 TRBV19 ASNNREKAF
TRBJ1-5 TRBV30 AWSAAGSSNQPQH
TRBJ2-3 TRBV6-1 ASRDRGWSTDTQY
TRBJ2-7 TRBV13 ASSSPGQGLEQY
TRBJ1-4 TRBV7-9 ASSLTAAGANEKLF
TRBJ1-1 TRBV19 ASSIVGSLNTEAF
TRBJ2-2 TRBV10-3 AISSGQGDTGELF